The clone carrying this T cell receptor beta chain was seen more than once but under ten times. What it binds is not known. The CDR3 is 15 residues long. The germline V gene encodes CDR1 LNHDA and CDR2 SQIVND (reference sequence). Trimming cost V 3 bases and J 2 bases; bases outside gene matches: 1. The data originate from a study of regulatory T cells in long-lasting Graves disease. General study findings and limits: Relative to new patients (around 1,000), persistent patients exhibited greater sharing of public clonotypes (more than 2,500). Among samples with persistent disease, TRBV28, TRBJ1-2 and TRBJ2-5 were favored. Possibly, accuracy suffered from the small sample size.

Time point described: persistent/refractory GD, antithyroid drugs over 5 years with positive TRAb. Making the TCR library involved RNA that had been extracted from PBMCs. Doctors identified Graves' disease using the American Thyroid Association guidelines. HTBI primers from iRepertoire and Arm-PCR of CDR3 regions yielded the TCR beta libraries. TCRdb re-derived calls from the multiplex PCR reads in MiXCR, one entry per CDR3 protein. This table has about half a million distinct CDR3 sequences, approximately 22% appearing once. The rearrangement links TRBV19 to TRBJ2-7; 13 nucleotides line up with TRBD2. The receptor comes from a female donor with Graves disease. The sample here was peripheral blood mononuclear cells (PBMCs), taken when the disease was refractory, from a patient treated with antithyroid drugs. CDR3 nucleotides: TGTGCCAGTAGTATTGGGACTAGCGGGGCCTACGAGCAGTACTTC. It encodes CASSIGTSGAYEQYF.